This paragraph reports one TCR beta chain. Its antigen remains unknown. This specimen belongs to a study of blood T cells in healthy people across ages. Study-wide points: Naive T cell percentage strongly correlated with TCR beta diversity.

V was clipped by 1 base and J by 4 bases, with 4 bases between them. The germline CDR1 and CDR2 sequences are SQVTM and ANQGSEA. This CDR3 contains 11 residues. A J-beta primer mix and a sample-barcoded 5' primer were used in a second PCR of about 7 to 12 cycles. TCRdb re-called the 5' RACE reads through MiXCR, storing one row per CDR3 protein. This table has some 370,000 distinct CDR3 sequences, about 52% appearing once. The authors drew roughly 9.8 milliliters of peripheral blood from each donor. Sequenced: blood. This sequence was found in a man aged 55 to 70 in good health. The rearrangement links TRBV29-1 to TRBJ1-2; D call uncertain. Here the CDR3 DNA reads TGCAGCGTTGAAGGTGGCTATGGCTACACCTTC. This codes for CSVEGGYGYTF.